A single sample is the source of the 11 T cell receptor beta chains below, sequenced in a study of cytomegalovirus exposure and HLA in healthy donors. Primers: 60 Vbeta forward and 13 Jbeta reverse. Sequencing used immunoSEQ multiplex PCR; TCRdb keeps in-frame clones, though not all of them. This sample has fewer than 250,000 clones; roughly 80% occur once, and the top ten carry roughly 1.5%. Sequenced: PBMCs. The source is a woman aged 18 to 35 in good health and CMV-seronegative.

CDR3 sequence reads: CASSQDDNGRGHSPLHF. CDR3 bases: TGTGCCAGCAGCCAAGATGATAATGGAAGGGGACACTCACCCCTCCACTTT. The genes are TRBV4-2 and TRBJ1-6; tentatively, D is TRBD1 (6 bases). CDR1 LGHNA and CDR2 YNFKEQ come from the germline V gene. The CDR3 contains 17 residues. Trimming cost V 0 bases and J 10 bases, with 19 bases left between them.

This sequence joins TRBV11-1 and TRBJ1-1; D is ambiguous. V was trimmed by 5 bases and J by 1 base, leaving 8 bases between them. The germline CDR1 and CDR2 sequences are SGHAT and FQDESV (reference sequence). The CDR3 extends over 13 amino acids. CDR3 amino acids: CASSRTGNTEAFF. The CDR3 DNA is TGTGCCAGCAGCAGAACCGGGAACACTGAAGCTTTCTTT.

The DNA for the CDR3 is TGTGCCAGCAGCTTGCTGACAGGGTATGGCTACACCTTC. It codes for CASSLLTGYGYTF. This chain connects TRBV11-1 to TRBJ1-2; the match to TRBD1 covers 7 bases. Trimming at V came to 3 bases and at J to 5 bases, leaving 3 bases not matched to a gene. CDR3 size: 13 residues. Germline values: CDR1 SGHAT, CDR2 FQDESV (reference sequence).

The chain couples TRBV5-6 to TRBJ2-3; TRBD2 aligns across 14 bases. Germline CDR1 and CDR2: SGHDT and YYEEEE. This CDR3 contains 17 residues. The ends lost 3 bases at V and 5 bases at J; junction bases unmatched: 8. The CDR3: CASSSRLAGGPIDTQYF. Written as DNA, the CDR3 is TGTGCCAGCAGCTCCCGACTAGCGGGGGGGCCGATAGATACGCAGTATTTT.

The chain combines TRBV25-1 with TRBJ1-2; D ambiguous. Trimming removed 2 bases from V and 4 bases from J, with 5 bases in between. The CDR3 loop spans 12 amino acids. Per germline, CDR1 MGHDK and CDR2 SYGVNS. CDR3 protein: CASSEVSYGYTF. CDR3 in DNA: TGTGCCAGCAGTGAAGTCAGCTATGGCTACACCTTC.

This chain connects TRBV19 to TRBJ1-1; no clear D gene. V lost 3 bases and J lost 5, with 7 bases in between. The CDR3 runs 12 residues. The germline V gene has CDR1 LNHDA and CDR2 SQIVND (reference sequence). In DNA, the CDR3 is TGTGCCAGTAGTATCACGGGAACTGAAGCTTTCTTT. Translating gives CASSITGTEAFF.

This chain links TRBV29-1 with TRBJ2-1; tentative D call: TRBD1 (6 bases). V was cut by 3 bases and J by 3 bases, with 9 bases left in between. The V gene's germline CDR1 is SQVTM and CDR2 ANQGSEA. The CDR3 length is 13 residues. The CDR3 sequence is CSVEGAGYNEQFF. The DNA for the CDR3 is TGCAGCGTTGAGGGGGCGGGCTACAATGAGCAGTTCTTC.

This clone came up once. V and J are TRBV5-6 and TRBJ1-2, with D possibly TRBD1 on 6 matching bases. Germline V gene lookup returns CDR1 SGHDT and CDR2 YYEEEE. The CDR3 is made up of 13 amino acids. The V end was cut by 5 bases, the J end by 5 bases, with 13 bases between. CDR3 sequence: CASRQDRKYGYTF. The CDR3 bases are TGTGCCAGCAGACAGGACAGAAAATATGGCTACACCTTC. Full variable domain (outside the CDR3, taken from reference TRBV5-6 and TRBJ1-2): DAGVTQSPTHLIKTRGQQVTLRCSPKSGHDTVSWYQQALGQGPQFIFQYYEEEERQRGNFPDRFSGHQFPNYSSELNVNALLLGDSALYLCASRQDRKYGYTFGSGTRLTVV.

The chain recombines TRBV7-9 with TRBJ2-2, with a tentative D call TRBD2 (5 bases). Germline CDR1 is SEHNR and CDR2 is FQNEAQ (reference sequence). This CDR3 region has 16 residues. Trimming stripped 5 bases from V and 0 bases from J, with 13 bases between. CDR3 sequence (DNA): TGTGCCAGCAGCACACGGGGTAGCGCGAACACCGGGGAGCTGTTTTTT. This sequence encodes CASSTRGSANTGELFF.

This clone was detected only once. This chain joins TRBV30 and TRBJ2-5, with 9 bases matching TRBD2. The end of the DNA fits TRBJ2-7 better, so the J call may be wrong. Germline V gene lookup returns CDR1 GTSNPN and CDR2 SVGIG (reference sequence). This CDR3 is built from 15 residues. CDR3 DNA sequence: TGTGCCTGGAGTGAGTTGGGCGGGAGGGCCTACGAGCAGTACTTC. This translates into CAWSELGGRAYEQYF.

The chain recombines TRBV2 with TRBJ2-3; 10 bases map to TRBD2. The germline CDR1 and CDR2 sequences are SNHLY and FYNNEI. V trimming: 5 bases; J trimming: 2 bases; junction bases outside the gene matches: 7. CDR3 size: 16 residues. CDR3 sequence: CASSLPTSGYTDTQYF. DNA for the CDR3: TGTGCCAGCAGTTTACCGACTAGCGGGTACACAGATACGCAGTATTTT.